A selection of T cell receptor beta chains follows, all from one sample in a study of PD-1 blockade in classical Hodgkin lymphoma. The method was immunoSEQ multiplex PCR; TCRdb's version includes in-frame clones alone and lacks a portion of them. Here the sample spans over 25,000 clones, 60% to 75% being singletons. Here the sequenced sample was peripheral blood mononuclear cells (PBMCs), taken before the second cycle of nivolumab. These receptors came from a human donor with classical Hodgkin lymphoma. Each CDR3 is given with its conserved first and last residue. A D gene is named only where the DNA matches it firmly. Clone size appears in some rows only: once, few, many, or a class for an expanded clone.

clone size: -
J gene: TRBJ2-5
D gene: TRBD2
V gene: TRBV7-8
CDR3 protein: CASSLGGGQETQYF
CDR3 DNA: TGTGCCAGCAGCTTAGGGGGAGGGCAAGAGACCCAGTACTTC

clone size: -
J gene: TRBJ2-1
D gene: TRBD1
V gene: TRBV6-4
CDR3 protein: CASSNRGSYNEQFF
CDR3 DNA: TGTGCCAGCAGTAACAGGGGGTCCTACAATGAGCAGTTCTTC

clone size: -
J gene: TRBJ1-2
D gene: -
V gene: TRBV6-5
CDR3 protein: CASSYSGGRGNYGYTF
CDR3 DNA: TGTGCCAGCAGTTACTCTGGGGGCAGGGGAAACTATGGCTACACCTTC

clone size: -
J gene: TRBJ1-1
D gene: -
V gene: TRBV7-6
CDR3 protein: CASSSPGQASKMNTEAFF
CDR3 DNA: TGTGCCAGCAGCTCCCCGGGGCAGGCGTCAAAGATGAACACTGAAGCTTTCTTT

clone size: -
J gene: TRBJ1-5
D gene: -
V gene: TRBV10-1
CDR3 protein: CASRRWATNQPQHF
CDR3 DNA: TGCGCCAGCAGACGTTGGGCCACCAATCAGCCCCAGCATTTT

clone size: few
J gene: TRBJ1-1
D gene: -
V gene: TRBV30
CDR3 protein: CARQVRTEAFF
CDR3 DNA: TGTGCCCGACAGGTACGGACTGAAGCTTTCTTT

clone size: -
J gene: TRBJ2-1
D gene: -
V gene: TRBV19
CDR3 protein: CASSGGRSSYNEQFF
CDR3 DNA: TGTGCCAGTAGTGGGGGCAGAAGCTCCTACAATGAGCAGTTCTTC

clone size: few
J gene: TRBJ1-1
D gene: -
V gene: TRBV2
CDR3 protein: CARRGGMNTEAFF
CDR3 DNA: TGTGCCAGAAGGGGTGGGATGAACACTGAAGCTTTCTTT

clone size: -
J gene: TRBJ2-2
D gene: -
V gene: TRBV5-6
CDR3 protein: CASSYTPGMVAGELFF
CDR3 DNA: TGTGCCAGCAGTTACACACCGGGTATGGTCGCCGGGGAGCTGTTTTTT

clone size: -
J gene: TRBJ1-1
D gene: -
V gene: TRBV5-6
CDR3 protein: CASSLGGSTEAFF
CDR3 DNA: TGTGCCAGCAGCTTAGGAGGGAGCACTGAAGCTTTCTTT

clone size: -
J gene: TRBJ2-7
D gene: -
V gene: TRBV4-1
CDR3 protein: CASSQDLQGVNEQYF
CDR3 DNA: TGCGCCAGCAGCCAAGATCTCCAGGGAGTCAACGAGCAGTACTTC

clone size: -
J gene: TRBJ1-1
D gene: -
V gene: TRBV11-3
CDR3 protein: CASSSGHPYTEAFF
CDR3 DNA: TGTGCCAGCAGCTCGGGACACCCCTACACTGAAGCTTTCTTT

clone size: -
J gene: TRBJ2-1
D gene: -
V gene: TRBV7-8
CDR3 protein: CASSLLSEEDEQFF
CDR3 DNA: TGTGCCAGCAGCCTCCTTTCGGAGGAAGATGAGCAGTTCTTC

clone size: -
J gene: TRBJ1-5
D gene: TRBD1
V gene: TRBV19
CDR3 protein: CASSARGQGMSNQPQHF
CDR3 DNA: TGTGCCAGTAGTGCCCGAGGACAGGGAATGAGCAATCAGCCCCAGCATTTT

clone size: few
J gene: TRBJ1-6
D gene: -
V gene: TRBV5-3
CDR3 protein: CAREGGSNSPLHF
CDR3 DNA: TGTGCCAGGGAGGGGGGAAGTAATTCACCCCTCCACTTT

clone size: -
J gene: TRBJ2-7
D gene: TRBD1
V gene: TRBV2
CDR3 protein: CASSRDSRGDEQYF
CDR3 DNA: TGTGCCAGCAGTCGGGACAGCCGTGGGGACGAGCAGTACTTC

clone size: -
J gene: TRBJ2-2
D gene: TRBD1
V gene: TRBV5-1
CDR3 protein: CASSLSGTGTFTGELFF
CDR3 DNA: TGCGCCAGCAGCCTATCCGGGACAGGGACCTTTACCGGGGAGCTGTTTTTT

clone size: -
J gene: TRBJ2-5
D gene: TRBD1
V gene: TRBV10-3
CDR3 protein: CAISESWDRELQETQYF
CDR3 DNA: TGTGCCATCAGTGAGTCTTGGGACAGGGAACTACAAGAGACCCAGTACTTC

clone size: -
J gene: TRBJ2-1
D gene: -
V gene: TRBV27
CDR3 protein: CASSSRAGVEQFF
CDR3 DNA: TGTGCCAGCAGTTCGAGGGCAGGGGTTGAGCAGTTCTTC

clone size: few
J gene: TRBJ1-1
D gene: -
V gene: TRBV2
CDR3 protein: CASSPENTEAFF
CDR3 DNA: TGTGCCAGCAGTCCAGAGAACACTGAAGCTTTCTTT

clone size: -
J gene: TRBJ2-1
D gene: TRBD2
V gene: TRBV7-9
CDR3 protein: CASSFTSGAYNEQFF
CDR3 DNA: TGTGCCAGCAGCTTTACTAGCGGGGCCTACAATGAGCAGTTCTTC

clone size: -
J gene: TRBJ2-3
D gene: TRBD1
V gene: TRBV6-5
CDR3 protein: CASRMTTGEMYF
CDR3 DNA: TGTGCCAGCAGAATGACGACAGGGGAAATGTATTTT

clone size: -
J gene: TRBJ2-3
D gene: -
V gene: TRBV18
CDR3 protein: CASSPPPGKSVTDTQYF
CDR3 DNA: TGTGCCAGCTCACCACCGCCAGGGAAGAGTGTCACAGATACGCAGTATTTT

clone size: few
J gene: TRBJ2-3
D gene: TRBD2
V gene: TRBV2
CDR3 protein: CASSESLASGGPDTQYF
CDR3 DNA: TGTGCCAGCAGTGAATCCCTGGCTAGCGGGGGCCCAGATACGCAGTATTTT

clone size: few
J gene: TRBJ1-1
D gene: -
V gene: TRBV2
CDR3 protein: CASSGGHIEAFF
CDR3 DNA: TGTGCCAGCAGTGGGGGACACATTGAAGCTTTCTTT